The rows below give T cell receptor beta chains drawn from one sample of a study of T-cell memory formation after mild COVID-19. Each CDR3 protein is one row after TCRdb ran MiXCR on the 5' RACE reads. The sample includes roughly 51,000 distinct CDR3 sequences, 7% to 8% of them seen just once. The sequencing sample was made of PBMCs or a T cell subset sorted from them (not recorded which). These TCRs come from a young man who had mild COVID-19 (a few samples of this study predate the infection). Cell type and time point are not known. The CDR3 runs from the conserved cysteine through the conserved F or W. D genes are given only for firm matches. A clone size is listed for some rows: how often the clone was seen (once, few, many), or a class if it is expanded.

clone_size	d_call	v_call	j_call	cdr3_length	cdr3_aa	cdr3_nt
NA	NA	TRBV6-2/TRBV6-3	TRBJ2-5	13	CASKPGVQETQYF	TGTGCCAGCAAGCCGGGAGTACAAGAGACCCAGTACTTC
NA	NA	TRBV11-2	TRBJ2-5	15	CASSLGPGLPETQYF	TGTGCCAGCAGCTTAGGTCCAGGGCTACCAGAGACCCAGTACTTC
many	NA	TRBV7-9	TRBJ2-1	12	CASSLVGVEQFF	TGTGCCAGCAGCTTAGTAGGCGTTGAGCAGTTCTTC
few	NA	TRBV6-2/TRBV6-3	TRBJ1-6	19	CASSYSKQALRRRNSPLHF	TGTGCCAGCAGTTACTCGAAACAGGCTCTCCGCCGCAGAAATTCACCCCTCCACTTT
few	TRBD1	TRBV9	TRBJ1-6	18	CASSVEGTGWGYNSPLHF	TGTGCCAGCAGCGTAGAAGGGACAGGGTGGGGCTATAATTCACCCCTCCACTTT
many	NA	TRBV7-2	TRBJ1-6	14	CASSLEGRYSPLHF	TGTGCCAGCAGCTTAGAGGGGCGTTATTCACCCCTCCACTTT
few	NA	TRBV6-6	TRBJ1-1	13	CASSYSTPEEAFF	TGTGCCAGCAGTTACTCAACACCCGAGGAAGCTTTCTTT
NA	NA	TRBV18	TRBJ2-7	16	CASSPSLGQGGYEQYF	TGTGCCAGCTCACCATCGCTAGGGCAGGGAGGCTACGAGCAGTACTTC
few	NA	TRBV6-2/TRBV6-3	TRBJ2-1	13	CASSSTGYNEQFF	TGTGCCAGCAGTTCCACAGGATACAATGAGCAGTTCTTC
many	NA	TRBV5-1	TRBJ2-2	16	CASSSGPGEGTGELFF	TGCGCCAGCAGCTCGGGCCCGGGAGAAGGCACCGGGGAGCTGTTTTTT
NA	NA	TRBV4-3	TRBJ2-5	15	CASSQEIEGWETQYF	TGCGCCAGCAGCCAAGAGATCGAGGGGTGGGAGACCCAGTACTTC
many	TRBD1	TRBV5-1	TRBJ1-1	14	CASSRGQPNTEAFF	TGCGCCAGCAGCCGGGGACAGCCGAACACTGAAGCTTTCTTT
few	NA	TRBV18	TRBJ2-7	12	CASSPPGYEQYF	TGTGCCAGCTCACCACCGGGGTACGAGCAGTACTTC
NA	NA	TRBV5-1	TRBJ2-5	14	CASTSTGLQETQYF	TGCGCCAGCACCTCGACAGGACTACAAGAGACCCAGTACTTC
NA	TRBD1	TRBV15	TRBJ2-7	17	CATSRDIGDRIPYEQYF	TGTGCCACCAGCAGAGATATCGGGGACAGGATACCCTACGAGCAGTACTTC
many	NA	TRBV5-1	TRBJ2-3	15	CASGTTGAVGDTQYF	TGCGCCAGCGGAACAACAGGAGCAGTAGGCGATACGCAGTATTTT
NA	NA	TRBV5-1	TRBJ1-1	15	CASSLVQGLNTEAFF	TGCGCCAGCAGCTTGGTCCAAGGATTGAACACTGAAGCTTTCTTT
few	NA	TRBV24-1	TRBJ2-1	13	CATSQGNGNEQFF	TGTGCCACCAGTCAAGGGAACGGCAATGAGCAGTTCTTC
few	NA	TRBV20-1	TRBJ1-6	14	CSARVQGLGSPLHF	TGCAGTGCTAGAGTCCAGGGACTTGGTTCACCCCTCCACTTT
NA	NA	TRBV27	TRBJ2-2	16	CASSLRGRTNTGELFF	TGTGCCAGCAGTTTAAGGGGCAGGACGAACACCGGGGAGCTGTTTTTT
few	NA	TRBV30	TRBJ2-1	12	CAWTALADEQFF	TGTGCCTGGACCGCCCTAGCTGATGAGCAGTTCTTC
NA	TRBD1	TRBV5-4	TRBJ2-3	17	CASSFGGTGRSTDTQYF	TGTGCCAGCAGCTTTGGCGGGACAGGGAGGAGCACAGATACGCAGTATTTT
many	NA	TRBV7-2	TRBJ2-3	14	CASRTRESTDTQYF	TGTGCCAGCAGGACCAGGGAAAGCACAGATACGCAGTATTTT
NA	NA	TRBV24-1	TRBJ2-7	15	CATSDLAHSPYEQYF	TGTGCCACCAGTGATTTGGCCCATAGCCCCTACGAGCAGTACTTC
many	TRBD2	TRBV7-2	TRBJ2-1	12	CASSPSGGAVIF	TGTGCCAGCAGTCCTAGCGGGGGGGCCGTAATCTTC
few	NA	TRBV6-5	TRBJ1-1	13	CASSGTVNTEAFF	TGTGCCAGCTCCGGGACGGTGAACACTGAAGCTTTCTTT
NA	NA	TRBV20-1	TRBJ1-5	15	CSAREGGSGNQPQHF	TGCAGTGCTAGAGAGGGGGGAAGTGGCAATCAGCCCCAGCATTTT
few	NA	TRBV19	TRBJ2-2	14	CASGGLRNTGELFF	TGTGCCAGTGGGGGGCTGAGGAACACCGGGGAGCTGTTTTTT
NA	NA	TRBV12-3/TRBV12-4	TRBJ1-5	13	CASSFDSNQPQHF	TGTGCCAGCAGTTTCGATAGCAATCAGCCCCAGCATTTT
many	NA	TRBV4-2	TRBJ1-2	14	CASSQDRGDYGYTF	TGTGCCAGCAGCCAAGATCGCGGGGACTATGGCTACACCTTC
few	NA	TRBV7-2	TRBJ2-4	13	CASSSLRRDIQYF	TGTGCCAGCAGCTCCCTACGAAGGGACATTCAGTACTTC
NA	NA	TRBV5-1	TRBJ2-4	14	CASGPGGAENIQYF	TGCGCCAGCGGACCCGGAGGGGCCGAAAACATTCAGTACTTC
NA	NA	TRBV4-3	TRBJ1-2	13	CASSLDPGAGYTF	TGCGCCAGCAGCCTAGACCCGGGGGCCGGCTACACCTTC
NA	NA	TRBV11-2	TRBJ2-7	13	CASSLPSIHEQYF	TGTGCCAGCAGCTTACCTAGCATCCACGAGCAGTACTTC
many	NA	TRBV16	TRBJ1-6	15	CASSQSGGDDSPLHF	TGTGCCAGCAGCCAATCTGGAGGGGACGATTCACCCCTCCACTTT
few	TRBD1	TRBV5-1	TRBJ2-5	14	CASTGGASGETQYF	TGCGCCAGTACAGGGGGCGCGTCGGGAGAGACCCAGTACTTC
many	TRBD2	TRBV5-1	TRBJ2-7	15	CASRRLAGDDYEQYF	TGCGCCAGCAGACGACTAGCGGGGGACGACTACGAGCAGTACTTC